Listed below are T cell receptor beta chains from one sample, sequenced in a study of blood T cell repertoires in COVID-19. Assay used: immunoSEQ multiplex PCR; TCRdb lists only in-frame clones, some missing. This sample has some 98,000 clones, with under 90% found just once. The source material was peripheral blood. The receptors come from a human donor in a cohort sampled during active COVID-19. The CDR3 runs from the conserved cysteine through the conserved F or W. The D gene is left open where the match is weak. The size field is filled for only some rows; it gives once, few, many or a size class.

size,V,D,J,DNA,CDR3
NA,TRBV19,TRBD1,TRBJ2-5,TGTGCCAGTAGTATCGGGACAGCACAAGAGACCCAGTACTTC,CASSIGTAQETQYF
NA,TRBV5-1,NA,TRBJ1-1,TGCGCCAGCAGCTTGGGATCAGGGGAGGAAGCTTTCTTT,CASSLGSGEEAFF
NA,TRBV28,TRBD1,TRBJ1-2,TGTGCCAGCAGTTTACCAGAACCGGGACAGGGACATGGCTACACCTTC,CASSLPEPGQGHGYTF
NA,TRBV5-4,TRBD2,TRBJ2-3,TGTGCCAGCAGCCTTCGGAAGGCTAGCGGGAGCACAGATACGCAGTATTTT,CASSLRKASGSTDTQYF
NA,TRBV3-1/TRBV3-2,TRBD1,TRBJ1-4,TGTGCCAGCAGCCAAGCAGCAGGGGGCGGTGAAAAACTGTTTTTT,CASSQAAGGGEKLFF
NA,TRBV6-6,NA,TRBJ2-5,TGTGCCAGCAGTTACTCACCCGGCAGGGAAGAGACCCAGTACTTC,CASSYSPGREETQYF
NA,TRBV29-1,TRBD1,TRBJ2-2,TGCAGCGTTTCAACCGGGACAGGGGGCCTCATAAACACCGGGGAGCTGTTTTTT,CSVSTGTGGLINTGELFF
NA,TRBV20-1,NA,TRBJ1-6,TGCAGTGCTAGTGACAGAAGCTCCTATAATTCACCCCTCCACTTT,CSASDRSSYNSPLHF
NA,TRBV11-2,TRBD2,TRBJ2-7,TGTGCCAGCAGCTTAGTCCCCCCTACTAGCGGGAGGTTTTCCGAGCAGTACTTC,CASSLVPPTSGRFSEQYF
NA,TRBV5-1,NA,TRBJ2-7,TGCGCCAGCTCCCAGACAGTCAATTCCTACGAGCAGTACTTC,CASSQTVNSYEQYF
NA,TRBV27,TRBD1,TRBJ2-7,TGTGCCAGTTCCGGGACAGCCTCTAACGAGCAGTACTTC,CASSGTASNEQYF
NA,TRBV30,NA,TRBJ1-1,TGTGCCTGGGTCCCTCGCACTGAAGCTTTCTTT,CAWVPRTEAFF
NA,TRBV2,NA,TRBJ1-6,TGTGCCAGCAGTGATGGGGGCAGGAATTCACCCCTCCACTTT,CASSDGGRNSPLHF
NA,TRBV5-1,TRBD2,TRBJ2-7,TGCGCCCGCAGCGGGGGGGGAGCGCCCAGTGGAGAGCAGTACTTC,CARSGGGAPSGEQYF
NA,TRBV28,NA,TRBJ2-7,TGTGCCAGCCAGCTCCATTTTAGCGGAGAGCAGTACTTC,CASQLHFSGEQYF
NA,TRBV27,TRBD2,TRBJ2-7,TGTGCCAGCAGACCCGCCCGACTAGCCACCTACGAGCAGTACTTC,CASRPARLATYEQYF
NA,TRBV11-2,NA,TRBJ2-2,TGTGCCAGCAGCTCCCATAGGTCTAGCGACAACACCGGGGAGCTGTTTTTT,CASSSHRSSDNTGELFF
NA,TRBV5-4,TRBD2,TRBJ2-7,TGTGCCAGCAGCTTGGCCAGGGCGGGAGCCCCCCACGAGCAGTACTTC,CASSLARAGAPHEQYF
NA,TRBV28,TRBD1,TRBJ2-7,TGTGCCAGCAGTTTACGTGGACAGGATTCCTACGAGCAGTACTTC,CASSLRGQDSYEQYF
once,TRBV9,TRBD2,TRBJ2-3,TGTGCCAGCAGCGTAGAGAAGGCTAGCGGGAGATCTTGGACAGATACGCAGTATTTT,CASSVEKASGRSWTDTQYF
NA,TRBV7-2,NA,TRBJ2-2,TGTGCCAGCACCTTACGGGAAACCGGGGAGCTGTTTTTT,CASTLRETGELFF
NA,TRBV23-1,NA,TRBJ2-7,TGCGCCAGCAGTCAAGGACAGCAATTCGACGAGCAGTACTTC,CASSQGQQFDEQYF
NA,TRBV9,NA,TRBJ1-6,TGTGCCAGCAGCGCCCGAGCAGGGGATAATTCACCCCTCCACTTT,CASSARAGDNSPLHF
NA,TRBV7-6,TRBD1,TRBJ1-6,TGTGCCAGCGGGACAGGAGTGGGATCACCCCTCCACTTT,CASGTGVGSPLHF
NA,TRBV6-5,NA,TRBJ2-1,TGTGCCAGCAAGAAGGCGGGACCGGAAAATGAGCAGTTCTTC,CASKKAGPENEQFF
NA,TRBV7-2,NA,TRBJ2-6,TGTGCCAGCAGCTTAGGACGGGGGGCGCATGGGGCCAACGTCCTGACTTTC,CASSLGRGAHGANVLTF
NA,TRBV12-3/TRBV12-4,NA,TRBJ1-1,TGTGCCAGCAGTCTAACCCTAGCTGAAGCTTTCTTT,CASSLTLAEAFF
NA,TRBV18,NA,TRBJ1-1,TGTGCCAGCTCACCACAAGGAGGGGCGAACACTGAAGCTTTCTTT,CASSPQGGANTEAFF
NA,TRBV7-9,TRBD2,TRBJ2-7,TGTGCCAGCAGTAAATCCGGGACTAGGCCTTACGAGCAGTACTTC,CASSKSGTRPYEQYF
NA,TRBV6-5,TRBD1,TRBJ2-7,TGTGCCAGCAGTTACTCTGGGACAGGAGCCCTTCTAGAGTACTTC,CASSYSGTGALLEYF
NA,TRBV4-2,TRBD2,TRBJ2-1,TGTGCCAGCAGTAAGGGACTAGCGGGAGGATACAATGAGCAGTTCTTC,CASSKGLAGGYNEQFF
NA,TRBV10-3,NA,TRBJ2-5,TGTGCCATCAGTGAGTCGGACGGCATCGGGAACCAGTACTTC,CAISESDGIGNQYF